This T cell receptor beta chain derives from a study of tumor and adjacent non-tumor tissue in lung cancer. Study overall: The cohort had approximately 13 adenocarcinoma, 2 squamous cell and 1 small cell patients.

TCRbeta libraries were built with three rounds of nested PCR, modified from ARM-PCR. TCRdb re-called the multiplex PCR reads through MiXCR, storing one row per CDR3 protein. The repertoire includes about 43,000 distinct CDR3 sequences, more than 50% of them detected once, and 45% sits in the top ten. The template was RNA from unsorted bulk tissue. This non-tumor lung sample came from over 3 cm beyond the tumor edge. About this clonotype: What it recognizes is unknown. This clone may be a read error of a much larger clone one base away.

General study findings and limits: In normal lung, the top 100 clones were significantly more dominant than in tumor.

The CDR3 extends over 14 amino acids. V dropped 11 bases and J dropped 7; count of bases not matched to a gene: 9. Germline lookup yields CDR1 MNHEY and CDR2 SVGEGT. The rearrangement uses TRBV6-2 or TRBV6-3 and TRBJ2-1; 12 bases are a match to TRBD2. This sequence originates from a man aged 45-65 years with non-small cell lung cancer. Sequencing input: distant non-tumor lung tissue. The CDR3 DNA sequence: TGTGCCGGCAAAACTAGCGGGGGGCCGAATGAGCAGTTCTTC. This codes for CAGKTSGGPNEQFF.